The 8 T cell receptor beta chains listed next were all sequenced from one sample in a study of T cells in localized non-small cell lung cancer. Libraries were prepared by immunoSEQ multiplex PCR; TCRdb keeps only in-frame clonotypes and omits some of them. The data show around 70,000 clones, around 85% seen once. The sample here was peripheral blood, taken before any cancer treatment. The source of these receptors is a male donor aged 60 or older with stage III squamous cell lung carcinoma.

CDR3 coding DNA: TGTGCCAGCAGTCGGATCTCCTATAATTCACCCCTCCACTTT. Protein: CASSRISYNSPLHF. This chain joins TRBV6-5 and TRBJ1-6; D not resolved. Germline V gene sequence: CDR1 MNHEY, CDR2 SVGAGI. The V end lost 5 bases, the J end lost 0 bases, and 5 bases lay between the germline ends. The CDR3 spans 14 residues.

The V and J genes are TRBV7-3 and TRBJ1-2; D is uncertain. With 4 bases removed from V and 3 bases from J, the gap between germline ends came to 9 bases. The CDR3 covers 13 residues. CDR1 is SGHTA, CDR2 FQGTGA, per germline. CDR3 amino acids: CASSSSSYYGYTF. CDR3 sequence (DNA): TGTGCCAGCAGCTCATCCTCTTACTATGGCTACACCTTC.

The chain links TRBV6-5 to TRBJ2-7; D possibly corresponds to TRBD2 (5 bases). The germline CDR1 and CDR2 sequences are MNHEY and SVGAGI. This CDR3 is built from 14 residues. Trimming removed 2 bases at V and 0 bases at J, with 8 bases between. The CDR3 coding sequence is TGTGCCAGCAGTTACGGGCGGGCCTCCTACGAGCAGTACTTC. Residues: CASSYGRASYEQYF.

J is TRBJ1-5 and V is TRBV29-1, with 7 bases lining up with TRBD1. This CDR3 contains 14 residues. Trimming cost V 4 bases and J 4 bases; bases outside gene matches: 7. Germline V gene data show CDR1 as SQVTM and CDR2 as ANQGSEA. The CDR3 reads CSVVYRGLNQPQHF. CDR3 sequence (DNA): TGCAGCGTTGTTTACAGGGGTCTTAATCAGCCCCAGCATTTT.

The chain employs TRBV7-8 and TRBJ2-6, with no clear D. Trimming shortened V by 2 bases and J by 0 bases, and 11 bases separated the two germline ends. Germline values: CDR1 SGHVS, CDR2 FQNEAQ. The CDR3 sequence is 17 residues long. CDR3 in amino acids: CASSLTTVNSGANVLTF. The CDR3 nucleotides read TGTGCCAGCAGCTTAACGACGGTGAACTCTGGGGCCAACGTCCTGACTTTC.

This chain links TRBV10-2 with TRBJ2-7; D tentatively fits TRBD1 or TRBD2 (5 bases each). The CDR3 has 13 residues. The V gene's germline CDR1 is WSHSY and CDR2 SAAADI. Trimming removed 4 bases at V and 5 bases at J, with 12 bases between. CDR3 sequence: CASSGGALHEQYV. The CDR3 DNA reads as TGCGCCAGCAGTGGAGGGGCCTTGCACGAGCAGTACGTC.

The chain is built from TRBV6-1 and TRBJ2-3; 11 bases align to TRBD2. Germline CDR1 and CDR2: MNHNS and SASEGT. There are 16 residues in the CDR3. Losses at the gene ends were 4 bases for V and 0 bases for J; bases not matched to a gene: 3. CDR3 in amino acids: CASSVSGGASTDTQYF. The CDR3 DNA reads as TGTGCCAGCAGTGTTAGCGGGGGGGCTAGCACAGATACGCAGTATTTT.

V is TRBV5-4 and J is TRBJ2-7, with TRBD2 matching over 10 bases. The V gene end was trimmed by 0 bases and the J gene end by 5 bases; junction bases not matched to a gene: 5. CDR3 length: 15 residues. Germline assignment: CDR1 SGHNT and CDR2 YYREEE (reference sequence). CDR3 protein: CASSLAASGGNEQYF. The CDR3 DNA reads as TGTGCCAGCAGCTTGGCCGCTAGCGGGGGTAACGAGCAGTACTTC.